This T cell receptor (beta chain) emerged from a study of cytomegalovirus exposure and HLA in healthy donors. Findings of the study overall: The majority of CMV-associated TCR beta chains were reported as apparently HLA-restricted in a later analysis.

On this clone: The antigen is not known.

The study ran its PCR with 60 Vbeta and 13 Jbeta primers. Repertoires were generated with immunoSEQ multiplex PCR, while TCRdb's copy carries only in-frame clones and drops some. The table shows 150,000 or so clones, with roughly 78% occurring only once. This CDR3 region has 15 residues. The V and J ends lost 6 bases and 1 base respectively, with 12 bases between them. Germline-derived CDR1 and CDR2 are LNHDA and SQIVND (reference sequence). This receptor was identified in a middle-aged man in good health and CMV-seropositive. The chain has TRBV19 and TRBJ2-2; D is possibly TRBD1 (6 bases). Sequencing was done on a sample of PBMCs. The CDR3 region has the DNA TGTGCCAGTAGCCGACGGGACATGAACACCGGGGAGCTGTTTTTT. This encodes CASSRRDMNTGELFF.